This is a list of T cell receptor beta chains from one sample in a study of T cells after yellow fever vaccination. TCRdb analysed the 5' RACE reads with MiXCR anew, one entry per CDR3 protein. The sample lists a few hundred thousand distinct CDR3 sequences, roughly 7.2% seen once, with about 0.85% in the top ten. The starting material was CD4+ T cells sorted from PBMCs, obtained 15 days after the yellow fever booster vaccination. The source is a young man who received the YFV17D yellow fever vaccine. Each CDR3 is given with its conserved first and last residue.

v_call	j_call	cdr3_aa
TRBV20-1	TRBJ1-5	CSALLGSGGNQPQHF
TRBV28	TRBJ2-7	CASSSSLYEQYF
TRBV20-1	TRBJ2-3	CSASTRESADTQYF
TRBV30	TRBJ2-1	CAWSDWTAGTSGREQFF
TRBV7-9	TRBJ2-7	CASSSSGSYEQYF
TRBV18	TRBJ2-5	CASSPPLALSGDQETQYF
TRBV9	TRBJ2-5	CASSVSSRYQETQYF
TRBV5-1	TRBJ2-7	CASSRAQGSYEQYF
TRBV6-5	TRBJ2-5	CASSPTGTEQETQYF
TRBV20-1	TRBJ2-7	CSAETQGRSYEQYF
TRBV25-1	TRBJ1-3	CASSELPGQPGSGNTIYF
TRBV6-1	TRBJ2-3	CASSPGTVISTDTQYF
TRBV20-1	TRBJ2-5	CSATEETQYF
TRBV9	TRBJ2-1	CASSEAGGSYNEQFF
TRBV6-2/TRBV6-3	TRBJ2-5	CASSSTRSIETQYF
TRBV7-6	TRBJ2-7	CASQGQGDEQYF
TRBV7-2	TRBJ2-7	CASRAGTTSYEQYF
TRBV6-2/TRBV6-3	TRBJ2-7	CASSPSRGIQSSYEQYF
TRBV29-1	TRBJ2-1	CSALALGSYNEQFF
TRBV2	TRBJ2-1	CASSEQPPVGFF
TRBV7-6	TRBJ1-3	CASSFGSFRSGNTIYF
TRBV10-1	TRBJ2-2	CASSESRRFRGNTGELFF